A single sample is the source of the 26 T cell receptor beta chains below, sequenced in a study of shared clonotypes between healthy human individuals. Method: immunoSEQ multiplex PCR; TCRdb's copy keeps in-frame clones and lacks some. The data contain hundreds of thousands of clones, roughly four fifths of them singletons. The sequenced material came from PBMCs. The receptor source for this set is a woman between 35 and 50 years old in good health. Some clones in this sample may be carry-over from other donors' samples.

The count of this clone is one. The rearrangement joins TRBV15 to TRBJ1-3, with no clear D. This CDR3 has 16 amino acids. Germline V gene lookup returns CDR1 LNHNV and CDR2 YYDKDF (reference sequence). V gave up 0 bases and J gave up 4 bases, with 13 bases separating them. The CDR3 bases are TGTGCCACCAGCAGAGATCGGGGTCCGGAGGGAAACACCATATATTTT. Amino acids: CATSRDRGPEGNTIYF.

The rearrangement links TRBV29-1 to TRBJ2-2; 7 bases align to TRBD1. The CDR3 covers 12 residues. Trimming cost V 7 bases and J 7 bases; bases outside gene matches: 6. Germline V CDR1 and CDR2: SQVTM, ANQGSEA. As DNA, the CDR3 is TGCAGCGGAGGGGGCGCTGGCGGGGAGCTGTTTTTT. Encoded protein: CSGGGAGGELFF.

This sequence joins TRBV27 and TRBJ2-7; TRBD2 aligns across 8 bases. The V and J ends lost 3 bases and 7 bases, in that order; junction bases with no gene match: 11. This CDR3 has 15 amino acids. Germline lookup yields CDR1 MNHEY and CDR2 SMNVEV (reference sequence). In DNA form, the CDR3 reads TGTGCCAGCAGTTTTTTTGCGGGAGGCCCTCAGGAGCAGTACTTC. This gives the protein CASSFFAGGPQEQYF.

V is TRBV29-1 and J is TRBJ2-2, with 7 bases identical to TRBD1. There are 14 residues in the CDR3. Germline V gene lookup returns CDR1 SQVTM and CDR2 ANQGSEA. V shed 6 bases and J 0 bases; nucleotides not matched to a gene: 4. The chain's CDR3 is CSVGTASNTGELFF. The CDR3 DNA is TGCAGCGTGGGGACAGCTTCGAACACCGGGGAGCTGTTTTTT.

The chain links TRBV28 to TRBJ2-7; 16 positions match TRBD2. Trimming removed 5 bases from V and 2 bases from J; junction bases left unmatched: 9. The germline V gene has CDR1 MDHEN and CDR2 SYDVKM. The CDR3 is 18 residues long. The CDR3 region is CASSPSGLAGGPAYEQYF. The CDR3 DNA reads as TGTGCCAGCAGTCCCTCGGGACTAGCGGGAGGGCCGGCCTACGAGCAGTACTTC.

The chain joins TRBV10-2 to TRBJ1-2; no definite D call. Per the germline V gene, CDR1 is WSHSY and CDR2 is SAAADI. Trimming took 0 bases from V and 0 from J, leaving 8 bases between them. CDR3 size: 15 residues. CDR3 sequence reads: CASSESGGSNYGYTF. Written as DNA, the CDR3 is TGCGCCAGCAGTGAGTCTGGTGGCTCTAACTATGGCTACACCTTC.

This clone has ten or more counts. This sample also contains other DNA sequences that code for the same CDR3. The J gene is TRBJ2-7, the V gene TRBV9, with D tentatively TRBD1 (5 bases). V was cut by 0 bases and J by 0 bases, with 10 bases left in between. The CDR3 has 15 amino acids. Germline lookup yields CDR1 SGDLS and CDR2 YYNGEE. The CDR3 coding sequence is TGTGCCAGCAGCGTAGGGGGCAGTCTCTCCTACGAGCAGTACTTC. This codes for CASSVGGSLSYEQYF. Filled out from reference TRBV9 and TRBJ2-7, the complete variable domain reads DSGVTQTPKHLITATGQRVTLRCSPRSGDLSVYWYQQSLDQGLQFLIQYYNGEERAKGNILERFSAQQFPDLHSELNLSSLELGDSALYFCASSVGGSLSYEQYFGPGTRLTVT.

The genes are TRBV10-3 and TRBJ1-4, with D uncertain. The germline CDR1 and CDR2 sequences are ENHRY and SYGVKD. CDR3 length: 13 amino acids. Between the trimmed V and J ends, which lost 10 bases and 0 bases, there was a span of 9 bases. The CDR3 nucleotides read TGTGCCACCAACAGAGCAACTAATGAAAAACTGTTTTTT. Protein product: CATNRATNEKLFF.

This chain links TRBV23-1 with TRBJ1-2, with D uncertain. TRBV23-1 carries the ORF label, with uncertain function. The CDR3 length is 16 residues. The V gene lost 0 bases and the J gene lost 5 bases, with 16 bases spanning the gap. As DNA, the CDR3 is TGCGCCAGCAGTCAATCAAAGCGCAGGCTGAGATATGGCTACACCTTC. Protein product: CASSQSKRRLRYGYTF.

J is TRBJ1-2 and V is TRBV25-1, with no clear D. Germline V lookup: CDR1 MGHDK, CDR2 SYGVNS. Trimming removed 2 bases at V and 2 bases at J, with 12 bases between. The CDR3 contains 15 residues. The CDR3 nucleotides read TGTGCCAGCAGTGAAGAGGGCTCGGGCAACTATGGCTACACCTTC. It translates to CASSEEGSGNYGYTF.

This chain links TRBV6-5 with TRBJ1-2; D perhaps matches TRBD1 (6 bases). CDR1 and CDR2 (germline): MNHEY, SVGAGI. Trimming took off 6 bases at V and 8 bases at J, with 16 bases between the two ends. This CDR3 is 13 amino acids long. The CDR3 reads CASSRRDKGGYTF. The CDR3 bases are TGTGCCAGCAGCCGCCGGGACAAGGGCGGCTACACCTTC.

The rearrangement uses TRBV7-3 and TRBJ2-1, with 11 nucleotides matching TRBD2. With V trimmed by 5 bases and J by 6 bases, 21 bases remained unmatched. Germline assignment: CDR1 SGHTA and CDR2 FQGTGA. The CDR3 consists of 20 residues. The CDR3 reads CASSVGLAGVWGGSPNEQFF. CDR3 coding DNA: TGTGCCAGCAGCGTAGGACTAGCGGGCGTATGGGGAGGGAGCCCCAATGAGCAGTTCTTC.

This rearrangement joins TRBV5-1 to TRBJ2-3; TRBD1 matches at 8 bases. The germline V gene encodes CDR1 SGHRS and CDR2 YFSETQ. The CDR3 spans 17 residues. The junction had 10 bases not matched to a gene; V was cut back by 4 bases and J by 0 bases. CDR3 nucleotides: TGCGCCAGCAGCGAGGATGGGACAGGTGATAGCACAGATACGCAGTATTTT. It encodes CASSEDGTGDSTDTQYF.

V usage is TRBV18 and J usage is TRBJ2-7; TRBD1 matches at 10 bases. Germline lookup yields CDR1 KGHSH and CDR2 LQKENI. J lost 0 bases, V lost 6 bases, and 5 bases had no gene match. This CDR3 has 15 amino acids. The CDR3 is CASSGGQGRSYEQYF. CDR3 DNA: TGTGCCAGCTCGGGGGGACAGGGGCGCTCCTACGAGCAGTACTTC.

In DNA, the CDR3 is TGTGCCAGCGGAGCGGGAGAGGTGCGAGAGACCCAGTACTTC. Amino acid sequence: CASGAGEVRETQYF. The V call is TRBV6-5, the J call TRBJ2-7; the match to TRBD2 covers 8 bases. The closer fit of TRBJ2-5 to the DNA end suggests the J call may be wrong. The CDR3 runs to 14 residues. Per the germline V gene, CDR1 is MNHEY and CDR2 is SVGAGI.

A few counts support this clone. For the CDR3, the DNA is TGTGCCAGCAGTCGGGACACCACTGAAGCTTTCTTT. Translating gives CASSRDTTEAFF. V gene TRBV28 combines with J gene TRBJ1-1, with D perhaps matching TRBD1 (6 bases). The germline V gene encodes CDR1 MDHEN and CDR2 SYDVKM. V was cut by 5 bases and J by 4 bases, with 8 bases left in between. This CDR3 has 12 residues. Full variable domain (rest looked up from reference TRBV28 and TRBJ1-1): DVKVTQSSRYLVKRTGEKVFLECVQDMDHENMFWYRQDPGLGLRLIYFSYDVKMKEKGDIPEGYSVSREKKERFSLILESASTNQTSMYLCASSRDTTEAFFGQGTRLTVV.

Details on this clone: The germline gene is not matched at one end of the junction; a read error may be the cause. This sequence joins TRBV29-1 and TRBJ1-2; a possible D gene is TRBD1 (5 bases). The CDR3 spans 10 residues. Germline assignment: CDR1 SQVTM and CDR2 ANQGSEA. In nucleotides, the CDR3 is TGCAGCGTTGGCGGGGGTGGCTGCACCTTC. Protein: CSVGGGGCTF.

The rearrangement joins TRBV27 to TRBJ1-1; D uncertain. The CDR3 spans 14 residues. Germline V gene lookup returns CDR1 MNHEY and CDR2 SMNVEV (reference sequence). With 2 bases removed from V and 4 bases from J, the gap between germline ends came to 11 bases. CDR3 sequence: CASSLAQLGTEAFF. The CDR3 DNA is TGTGCCAGCAGTTTAGCTCAGTTGGGCACTGAAGCTTTCTTT.

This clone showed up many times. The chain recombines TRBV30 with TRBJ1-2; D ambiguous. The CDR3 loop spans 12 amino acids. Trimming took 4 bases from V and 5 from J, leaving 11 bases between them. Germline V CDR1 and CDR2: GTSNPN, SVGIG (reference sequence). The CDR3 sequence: CAWNPGLYGYTF. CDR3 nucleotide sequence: TGTGCCTGGAATCCCGGACTTTATGGCTACACCTTC. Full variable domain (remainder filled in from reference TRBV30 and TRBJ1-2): SQTIHQWPATLVQPVGSPLSLECTVEGTSNPNLYWYRQAAGRGLQLLFYSVGIGQISSEVPQNLSASRPQDRQFILSSKKLLLSDSGFYLCAWNPGLYGYTFGSGTRLTVV.

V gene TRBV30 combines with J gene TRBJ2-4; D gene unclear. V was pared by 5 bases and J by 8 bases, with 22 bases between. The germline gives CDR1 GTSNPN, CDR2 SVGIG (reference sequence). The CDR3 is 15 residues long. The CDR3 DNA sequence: TGTGCCTGGGGGAAGGGTAGGACCCACGGAGACATTCAGTACTTC. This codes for CAWGKGRTHGDIQYF.

The CDR3 coding sequence is TGTGCCAGCACCAAATCGAATGAAAAACTGTTTTTT. Translated, it gives CASTKSNEKLFF. The chain carries TRBV28 and TRBJ1-4; D is undetermined. The CDR3 loop spans 12 amino acids. The ends were cut back, 7 bases at V and 5 bases at J, with 8 bases in the middle. The V gene's germline CDR1 is MDHEN and CDR2 SYDVKM.

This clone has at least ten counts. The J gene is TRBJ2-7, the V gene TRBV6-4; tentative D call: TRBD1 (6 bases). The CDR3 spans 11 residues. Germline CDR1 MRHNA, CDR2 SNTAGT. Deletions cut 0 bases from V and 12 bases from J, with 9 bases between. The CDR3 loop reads CASSDSGAAYF. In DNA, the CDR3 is TGTGCCAGCAGTGACTCGGGGGCAGCGTACTTC.

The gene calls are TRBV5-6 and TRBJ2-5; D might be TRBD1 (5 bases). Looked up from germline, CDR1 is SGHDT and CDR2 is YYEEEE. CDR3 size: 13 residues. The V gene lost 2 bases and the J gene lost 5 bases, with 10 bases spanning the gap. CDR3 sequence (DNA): TGTGCCAGCAGCTTACAGGTCCGGGAGACCCAGTACTTC. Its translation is CASSLQVRETQYF. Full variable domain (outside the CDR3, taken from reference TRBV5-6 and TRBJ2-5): DAGVTQSPTHLIKTRGQQVTLRCSPKSGHDTVSWYQQALGQGPQFIFQYYEEEERQRGNFPDRFSGHQFPNYSSELNVNALLLGDSALYLCASSLQVRETQYFGPGTRLLVL.

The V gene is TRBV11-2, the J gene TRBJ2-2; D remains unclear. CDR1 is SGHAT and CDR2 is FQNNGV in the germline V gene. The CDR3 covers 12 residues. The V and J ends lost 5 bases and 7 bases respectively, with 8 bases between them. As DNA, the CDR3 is TGTGCCAGCAGCCCCCCTAGCGGGGAGCTGTTTTTT. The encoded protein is CASSPPSGELFF.

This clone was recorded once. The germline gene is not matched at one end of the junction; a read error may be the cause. CDR3 amino acids: CAGSAGTSGLADTQYF. The CDR3 DNA reads TGTGCCGGTAGTGCCGGGACTAGCGGGCTAGCAGATACGCAGTATTTT. The chain recombines TRBV19 with TRBJ2-3; 12 nucleotides line up with TRBD2. CDR1 and CDR2 from the germline V gene are LNHDA and SQIVND (reference sequence). The CDR3 is 16 amino acids.

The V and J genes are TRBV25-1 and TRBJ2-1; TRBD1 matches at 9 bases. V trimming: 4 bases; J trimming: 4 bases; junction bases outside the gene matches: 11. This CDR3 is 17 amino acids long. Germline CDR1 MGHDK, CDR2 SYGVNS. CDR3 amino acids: CASSGRRKDRGYNEQFF. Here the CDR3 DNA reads TGTGCCAGCAGTGGTAGGAGAAAGGACAGGGGATACAATGAGCAGTTCTTC.